A single sample gave rise to the 14 T cell receptor beta chains below, sequenced in a study of Graves' ophthalmopathy and Graves' hyperthyroidism. Amplification from RNA transcripts yielded the TCR beta CDR3 regions. Second-round multiplex PCR came after a first-round RT-PCR that employed HTBI primers. A single record per CDR3 protein comes from TCRdb applying MiXCR to the multiplex PCR reads. The sample records 650,000 to 800,000 distinct CDR3 sequences, under 50% being singletons. The sample was peripheral blood. Receptor source: an adult man with Graves' ophthalmopathy.

This clonotype was observed many times. The chain recombines TRBV10-3 with TRBJ1-3; D unclear. From germline, CDR1 is ENHRY and CDR2 SYGVKD. CDR3 length: 16 residues. V was clipped by 0 bases and J by 1 base, with 10 bases between them. Written as DNA, the CDR3 is TGTGCCATCAGTGAGTCGGCCCCATCGTCTGGAAACACCATATATTTT. Residues: CAISESAPSSGNTIYF.

In this sample, this clonotype turned up many times. This chain connects TRBV12-3 or TRBV12-4 to TRBJ1-2, with 8 bases identical to TRBD1. The CDR3 runs to 13 residues. J was trimmed by 7 bases and V by 6 bases; bases with no gene match: 7. The CDR3, as DNA: TGTGCCAGCAGATTCGGACAGGGCTCTGGCTACACCTTC. It is translated as CASRFGQGSGYTF.

The CDR3 loop reads CSALRKESPRMGWALNSFSEAFF. The CDR3 nucleotides are TGCAGTGCTTTGAGGAAGGAAAGCCCTAGGATGGGATGGGCCCTTAATTCATTCTCTGAAGCTTTCTTT. This chain connects TRBV20-1 to TRBJ1-1, with D unresolved. Germline CDR1 DFQATT, CDR2 SNEGSKA (reference sequence). V lost 5 bases and J lost 6, with 46 bases in between. There are 23 residues in the CDR3.

This clonotype has ten or more counts. The genes are TRBV2 and TRBJ2-2, with D unresolved. CDR1 and CDR2 (germline): SNHLY, FYNNEI. Between the trimmed V and J ends, which lost 5 bases and 2 bases, there was a span of 0 bases. The CDR3 is 11 residues long. The CDR3 DNA is TGTGCCAGCAGTAACACCGGGGAGCTGTTTTTT. Its translation is CASSNTGELFF.

This clonotype was seen many times. This chain links TRBV10-3 with TRBJ1-2; 7 nucleotides line up with TRBD1. CDR1 is ENHRY, CDR2 SYGVKD, per germline. Losses at the gene ends were 7 bases for V and 7 bases for J; bases not matched to a gene: 18. The CDR3 has 16 amino acids. The chain's CDR3 is CAITSQGGRSGFGYTF. CDR3 DNA sequence: TGTGCCATCACCTCGCAGGGGGGACGGTCTGGGTTTGGCTACACCTTC.

This sequence joins TRBV5-1 and TRBJ2-7; D gene uncertain. CDR3 length equals 13 residues. Germline CDR1 SGHRS, CDR2 YFSETQ. V was shortened by 0 bases and J by 3 bases, with 7 bases between the two germline ends. CDR3 amino acids: CASSLAPDYEQYF. The CDR3 DNA reads as TGCGCCAGCAGCTTGGCCCCGGACTACGAGCAGTACTTC. The whole variable domain, filled in from reference TRBV5-1 and TRBJ2-7, reads KAGVTQTPRYLIKTRGQQVTLSCSPISGHRSVSWYQQTPGQGLQFLFEYFSETQRNKGNFPGRFSGRQFSNSRSEMNVSTLELGDSALYLCASSLAPDYEQYFGPGTRLTVT.

This clonotype was counted at least ten times. The chain couples TRBV15 to TRBJ1-6; D is perhaps TRBD1 (5 bases). Trimming removed 5 bases at V and 2 bases at J, with 13 bases between. Germline CDR1 LNHNV, CDR2 YYDKDF (reference sequence). The CDR3 sequence is 16 residues long. CDR3 bases: TGTGCCACCAGCCCAAACCGGGACGCCTATAATTCACCCCTCCACTTT. This sequence encodes CATSPNRDAYNSPLHF. Together with reference TRBV15 and TRBJ1-6, the CDR3 gives the full variable domain: DAMVIQNPRYQVTQFGKPVTLSCSQTLNHNVMYWYQQKSSQAPKLLFHYYDKDFNNEADTPDNFQSRRPNTSFCFLDIRSPGLGDTAMYLCATSPNRDAYNSPLHFGNGTRLTVT.

In its sample, this clonotype was seen many times. The chain has TRBV6-5 and TRBJ2-5; tentative D call: TRBD2 (5 bases). Trimming pared 0 bases from V and 7 bases from J, leaving 9 bases between. Germline lookup yields CDR1 MNHEY and CDR2 SVGAGI. The CDR3 covers 13 residues. The CDR3 DNA reads as TGTGCCAGCAGTTACTCGATGGCGGGGACCCAGTACTTC. It specifies CASSYSMAGTQYF.

The sample holds many counts of this clonotype. The chain couples TRBV7-2 to TRBJ2-7, with D possibly being TRBD1 (6 bases). The CDR3 is made up of 17 amino acids. CDR1 is SGHTA, CDR2 FQGNSA, per germline. The germline V and J ends were trimmed by 5 bases and 6 bases, with 26 bases remaining between them. The CDR3 nucleotides are TGTGCCAGCAGCATTTCCCCAACCGCCATCACAGGGTCCGAGCAGTACTTC. Protein product: CASSISPTAITGSEQYF.

The chain recombines TRBV2 with TRBJ1-5; 7 nucleotides line up with TRBD1. Germline trimming cut 6 bases from V and 3 bases from J; bases unmatched to any gene: 11. The germline gives CDR1 SNHLY, CDR2 FYNNEI. This CDR3 is built from 16 residues. Written as DNA, the CDR3 is TGTGCCAGCAGGGATCTGACAGGGCCGCTCAATCAGCCCCAGCATTTT. It yields the protein CASRDLTGPLNQPQHF.

This clonotype has only one observation. J is TRBJ2-5 and V is TRBV7-8, with a tentative D call TRBD1 (5 bases). Trimming stripped 6 bases from V and 9 bases from J, with 20 bases between. Germline CDR1 reads SGHVS; CDR2 reads FQNEAQ. The CDR3 totals 14 residues. CDR3 in DNA: TGTGCCAGCAGTACCAGACAGAACCGGCAGCCCCAGTACTTC. Amino acids: CASSTRQNRQPQYF. Drawing the rest from reference TRBV7-8 and TRBJ2-5, the complete variable domain is GAGVSQSPRYKVAKRGQDVALRCDPISGHVSLFWYQQALGQGPEFLTYFQNEAQLDKSGLPSDRFFAERPEGSVSTLKIQRTQQEDSAVYLCASSTRQNRQPQYFGPGTRLLVL.

The chain is built from TRBV25-1 and TRBJ1-6; 8 bases fit TRBD1. The CDR3 is made up of 13 amino acids. V lost 10 bases, J lost 5 bases, and 4 bases stayed unmatched. From germline, CDR1 is MGHDK and CDR2 SYGVNS. The CDR3 DNA reads as TGTGCCACCTCGGACAGGGATAATTCACCCCTCCACTTT. Its protein product is CATSDRDNSPLHF.

The chain has TRBV20-1 and TRBJ2-7; a weak D match, TRBD2 (6 bases). Trimming cost V 8 bases and J 2 bases, with 16 bases left between them. The CDR3 covers 13 residues. CDR1 is DFQATT, CDR2 SNEGSKA, per germline (reference sequence). CDR3 loop: CSRGGVGTYEQYF. For the CDR3, the DNA is TGCAGTCGAGGAGGGGTTGGAACCTACGAGCAGTACTTC.

Only a few counts were recorded for this clonotype. A much larger clone sits a single nucleotide away, making a read error possible. The chain employs TRBV2 and TRBJ2-5; D is possibly TRBD1 or TRBD2 (5 bases each). CDR3 length: 14 amino acids. Germline loops: CDR1 SNHLY, CDR2 FYNNEI. With 2 bases removed from V and 5 bases from J, the gap between germline ends came to 12 bases. CDR3 loop: CASSEQGDGETQYF. The DNA of the CDR3 is TGTGCCAGCAGTGAACAGGGAGATGGTGAGACCCAGTACTTC.